This entry concerns a single T cell receptor beta chain. This clonotype has a count of ten or more. Its cognate antigen has yet to be identified. Qualities for individual bases were not recorded, and no much larger clone is one base off. Donors were a few dozen systemically healthy Caucasian individuals from Russia aged roughly 6 to 90 years. Each donor gave 9 to 10 milliliters of peripheral blood, collected into EDTA-treated Vacutainer tubes. Ficoll-Paque density-gradient centrifugation was used to isolate PBMCs, with at least 6 million per sample. Trizol reagent was used to extract total RNA from the PBMCs, yielding at least 5.5 micrograms per sample. For every donor, an aliquot of PBMCs went through flow cytometry to measure the percentages of naive CD45RAhigh/CD27high T cells. From the cysteine through the phenylalanine, the CDR3 covers 15 amino acids. Left in the record is the CDR3 DNA by itself, 45 bases read in frame from the first base. V and J are trimmed by 4 bases and 4 bases, and the gene matches miss 8 bases of the junction. CDR1 is given as LGHDT and CDR2 as YNNKEL, both from the germline V gene (reference sequence).

This sample is part of a study of blood T cells in healthy people across ages (dated by TCRdb to the mid-2010s). Context from the whole study: Template switching captured roughly one uniquely barcoded TCR beta cDNA molecule per two T cells in model experiments. The study measured age-related changes in TCR beta repertoire diversity using deep sequencing normalized with unique cDNA molecular identifiers. Four age groups were formed from the donors: young (average 16 years), middle-aged (approximately 41), aged (about 62) and long-lived (about 80). Donors of different ages were randomly distributed across sequencing lanes to avoid experimental bias. For two donors (one aged 18 to 30 and one aged 80 or older), the study analyzed two additional independent replicas of 1 million unique cDNA reads from the same blood draw. Study-wide conclusions, independent of this receptor: Because donor CMV infection status was unknown, age-related changes in expanded clonotypes were potentially confounded. The percentage of naive T cells measured by flow cytometry correlated strongly with observed TCR beta diversity. Since profiling was done on bulk unsorted PBMCs, naive and antigen-experienced compartments could not be conclusively compared. Estimates of total diversity based on one million sequenced T cells were considered lower bounds and underestimates. Compared with the aged group, the long-lived group had more naive CD4+ T cells, fewer expanded clones and increased TCR diversity, a pattern suggesting age selection. As age increased, observed TCR beta diversity per million T cells dropped in a roughly linear way, and a significant reduction was already evident by age roughly 40.

Library preparation used 5' RACE. Instrument used: Illumina HiSeq 2500. A second PCR of about 6 to 12 cycles was performed with a sample-barcoded 5' primer and a J-beta primer mix. Each TCR beta cDNA molecule received a unique molecular identifier from a template-switch 5' adaptor carrying 12 random nucleotides. Each sample yielded at least 2.5 million CDR3-containing paired-end reads. First-strand cDNA was synthesized from all RNA with the Mint cDNA synthesis kit, primed by a TRBC-specific oligonucleotide. All cDNA was treated with uracil-DNA glycosylase and then went through a first 18-cycle PCR with the universal primers M1SS and BC2_uni_R. Per the original workflow: Each sample was normalized by randomly selecting 1 million high-quality reads, each carrying a distinct molecular identifier. Reads sharing molecular identifiers were discarded rather than binned into consensus sequences. MiTCR, set to a Q25 quality threshold and the strictest error-elimination algorithm, was used for CDR3 identification, clonotype clustering and error correction. A nonparametric unseen species model with Euler transformation was used to estimate a lower bound on total TCR beta diversity. The public reads were quality trimmed at Q25 with fastp and then assembled into clones with MiXCR by TCRdb, keeping productive beta chains. Each entry merges the rows of one CDR3 protein and shows their most common DNA and genes. In this record, the V and J calls reflect TCRdb's handling and not the investigators' own analysis. Counted in this sample were about 670,000 distinct CDR3 sequences; over 40% of them appeared once. Around 30% of the sample is taken by the ten largest.

Material for sequencing was blood. The chain employs TRBV3-1 and TRBJ2-3; TRBD1 lines up with 7 middle nucleotides. This clonotype was obtained from an elderly man in good health. CDR3 protein: CASSLRPDRADTQYF. The nucleotide sequence is given as TGTGCCAGCAGCCTCAGACCCGACAGGGCAGATACGCAGTATTTT.